This TCR beta chain is from a study of CXCR3-negative and CXCR3-positive naive CD8 T cells (dated by TCRdb to about 2019). Concerning the study at large: In total, 120 million to 150 million TRB reads were obtained, which works out to roughly 1.5 +/- 0.3 million reads per library. The diversity and physicochemical repertoire analyses included some 11 donors pooled from two independent experiments. TRBV-TRBJ cluster analysis included naive subsets from a handful of donors and memory cells from 3 donors. What the research found in general, with its limitations: Freshly isolated PBMCs were used for most assays because CXCR3 expression went down partially after cryopreservation. Both naive subsets had comparably high repertoire diversity, while memory CD8+ T cells had much lower repertoire diversity. TRB CDR3s from CXCR3-positive naive cells showed higher hydrophobicity (lower Kidera factor 4), lower energy, and higher strength and volume indices than CXCR3-negative naive cells. Surface CD5, linked to self-reactivity in mice, was comparable between naive subsets; TCR interaction strength was therefore also inferred from TRB CDR3 physicochemical properties. Similar TRBV-TRBJ usage was shown by naive CXCR3-negative and CXCR3-positive cells from the same donor, whereas distinct patterns were shown by memory cells.

For each CD8+ T cell subset, flow sorting was done in triplicate, and 310,000 or so cells per subset went directly into RLT lysis buffer. Naive CD8+ T cells were defined stringently as CD45RO-CCR7+CD27+CD95- to exclude memory contaminants. Peripheral blood mononuclear cells were isolated from buffy coats by standard density gradient centrifugation. A FACSAria III was used to flow-sort naive CD8+ T cells into CXCR3-negative and CXCR3-positive populations. An RNeasy Mini Kit was used to extract total RNA from the sorted cells. Concerning this clonotype: No cognate antigen has been identified for it.

For sequencing, a NextSeq 550 was employed. The Human TCR Profiling Kit (MiLaboratory) was used to prepare UMI-labeled 5' RACE TRB cDNA libraries. cDNA synthesis used the entire amount of extracted RNA, and PCR amplification then used the entire amount of cDNA produced. Libraries were prepared in parallel with an identical number of PCR cycles. The published analysis was carried out like this. With a requirement of at least two reads per UMI, MIGEC and MiXCR extracted about 50,000 +/- 10,000 unique UMI-labeled TRB cDNA molecules per library. Each library averaged about 38,000 +/- 11,000 functional in-frame TRB CDR3 nucleotide clonotypes without stop codons. After downsampling to 5000 UMI-labeled TRB molecules per sample, diversity metrics, including normalized Shannon-Wiener and Chao1, were computed in VDJtools. For the central five CDR3 residues, VDJtools calculated physicochemical properties weighted by clonotype size, namely interaction energy, strength, volume and Kidera factor 4. After reprocessing by TCRdb, each CDR3 protein sequence is one entry, and no DNA is given. For this entry, the V and J calls and clone size follow TCRdb and not the study's own pipeline. This sample's table contains more than 4,500 distinct CDR3 sequences. About 2.2% of the sample is in the top ten clones.

The TCR originated in a human donor in good health. Some clones in this sample may be carry-over from other donors' samples. Sequenced: naive CXCR3+ CD8+ T cells from blood. In the paper's terms, the cell subset or site label means: CD45RO-CCR7+CD27+CD95- naive CD8+ T cells expressing CXCR3 (TNR3+).

The CDR3 reads as follows: CAISEPERTAGNTIYF. In this chain, TRBV10-3 is recombined with TRBJ1-3. For CDR1 and CDR2, the germline V gene lists ENHRY and SYGVKD. The CDR3 spans 16 residues, from the cysteine through the phenylalanine. The DNA sequence is not available.